The rows below give T cell receptor beta chains drawn from one sample of a study of memory CD4+ T cells and cytomegalovirus serostatus. Clones were read by immunoSEQ multiplex PCR, and TCRdb kept only the in-frame ones, dropping some. Of approximately 50,000 clones in the sample, around 79% were seen once. The sample was memory CD4+ T cells from blood. Source of these receptors: an adult in good health and CMV-seropositive. CDR3s include the opening cysteine and the closing phenylalanine or tryptophan. The D gene is left open where the match is weak. The size of a clone is reported for some rows only, either as once, few or many, or as a class for expanded clones.

d_gene: TRBD2
abundance: few
v_gene: TRBV5-1
j_gene: TRBJ2-1
CDR3aa: CASSLGGTSGDNEQFF
CDR3nt: TGCGCCAGCAGCTTGGGCGGGACTAGCGGGGACAATGAGCAGTTCTTC

d_gene: TRBD1
abundance: .
v_gene: TRBV6-5
j_gene: TRBJ2-4
CDR3aa: CASSYSREGTGVF
CDR3nt: TGTGCCAGCAGTTACTCGAGAGAAGGGACAGGGGTCTTC

d_gene: TRBD2
abundance: .
v_gene: TRBV18
j_gene: TRBJ2-3
CDR3aa: CASSRDYLSTDTQYF
CDR3nt: TGTGCCAGCTCACGGGACTACTTAAGCACAGATACGCAGTATTTT

d_gene: TRBD2
abundance: .
v_gene: TRBV13
j_gene: TRBJ2-1
CDR3aa: CASSLFAGGNNEQFF
CDR3nt: TGTGCCAGCAGCTTATTTGCGGGAGGCAACAATGAGCAGTTCTTC

d_gene: TRBD1
abundance: few
v_gene: TRBV7-9
j_gene: TRBJ1-1
CDR3aa: CASSYQGEGTEAFF
CDR3nt: TGTGCCAGCAGCTACCAGGGGGAGGGCACTGAAGCTTTCTTT

d_gene: .
abundance: few
v_gene: TRBV5-4
j_gene: TRBJ2-4
CDR3aa: CASSSGLGKNIQYF
CDR3nt: TGTGCCAGCAGCTCGGGACTCGGCAAAAACATTCAGTACTTC

d_gene: TRBD2
abundance: .
v_gene: TRBV19
j_gene: TRBJ2-5
CDR3aa: CASSPRLAGGRGETQYF
CDR3nt: TGTGCCAGTAGTCCTCGACTAGCGGGAGGCCGAGGGGAGACCCAGTACTTC

d_gene: .
abundance: .
v_gene: TRBV6-6
j_gene: TRBJ2-2
CDR3aa: CASSPLETGELFF
CDR3nt: TGTGCCAGCAGTCCCCTAGAGACCGGGGAGCTGTTTTTT

d_gene: TRBD2
abundance: .
v_gene: TRBV7-2
j_gene: TRBJ2-1
CDR3aa: CASSSKGLAGASYNEQFF
CDR3nt: TGTGCCAGCAGTTCTAAGGGACTAGCGGGAGCTTCCTACAATGAGCAGTTCTTC

d_gene: .
abundance: .
v_gene: TRBV10-2
j_gene: TRBJ2-4
CDR3aa: CASSEGVRDIQYF
CDR3nt: TGCGCCAGCTCAGAAGGGGTCAGGGACATTCAGTACTTC

d_gene: TRBD1
abundance: .
v_gene: TRBV7-9
j_gene: TRBJ1-1
CDR3aa: CASSLTGENTEAFF
CDR3nt: TGTGCCAGCAGTTTGACAGGGGAGAACACTGAAGCTTTCTTT

d_gene: .
abundance: .
v_gene: TRBV25-1
j_gene: TRBJ1-4
CDR3aa: CASSEWRANNEKLFF
CDR3nt: TGTGCCAGCAGTGAATGGCGGGCGAATAATGAAAAACTGTTTTTT

d_gene: .
abundance: .
v_gene: TRBV11-3
j_gene: TRBJ2-1
CDR3aa: CASSLSPEQFF
CDR3nt: TGTGCCAGCAGCTTATCCCCAGAGCAGTTCTTC

d_gene: .
abundance: .
v_gene: TRBV30
j_gene: TRBJ1-1
CDR3aa: CAWSPPRADKAFF
CDR3nt: TGTGCCTGGAGTCCACCAAGAGCTGACAAAGCTTTCTTT

d_gene: TRBD2
abundance: .
v_gene: TRBV29-1
j_gene: TRBJ2-5
CDR3aa: CSVVYSGRGETQYF
CDR3nt: TGCAGCGTTGTCTATAGCGGGAGGGGAGAGACCCAGTACTTC

d_gene: .
abundance: few
v_gene: TRBV6-1
j_gene: TRBJ1-2
CDR3aa: CASSTGGSGNYGYTF
CDR3nt: TGTGCCAGCTCGACGGGGGGGAGTGGGAACTATGGCTACACCTTC

d_gene: TRBD2
abundance: .
v_gene: TRBV18
j_gene: TRBJ2-1
CDR3aa: CASSPPGGRVLNEQFF
CDR3nt: TGTGCCAGCTCACCCCCGGGCGGGAGGGTCTTAAATGAGCAGTTCTTC

d_gene: TRBD2
abundance: .
v_gene: TRBV5-4
j_gene: TRBJ2-1
CDR3aa: CASKEPSGSYNEQFF
CDR3nt: TGTGCCAGCAAGGAGCCTAGCGGGAGCTACAATGAGCAGTTCTTC

d_gene: .
abundance: .
v_gene: TRBV5-4
j_gene: TRBJ1-4
CDR3aa: CASSLEGLDEKLFF
CDR3nt: TGTGCCAGCAGCTTGGAAGGGTTAGATGAAAAACTGTTTTTT

d_gene: .
abundance: few
v_gene: TRBV15
j_gene: TRBJ2-7
CDR3aa: CATSRGRGIPGEQYF
CDR3nt: TGTGCCACCAGCAGAGGAAGGGGAATTCCGGGTGAGCAGTACTTC

d_gene: TRBD2
abundance: .
v_gene: TRBV7-9
j_gene: TRBJ2-3
CDR3aa: CASSPSWDRGRDTDTQYF
CDR3nt: TGTGCCAGCAGCCCAAGTTGGGATCGCGGGAGGGACACAGATACGCAGTATTTT

d_gene: .
abundance: .
v_gene: TRBV7-3
j_gene: TRBJ2-1
CDR3aa: CASSLLGQGNSNEQFF
CDR3nt: TGTGCCAGCAGCTTACTGGGGCAGGGGAACTCGAATGAGCAGTTCTTC

d_gene: .
abundance: .
v_gene: TRBV6-5
j_gene: TRBJ2-5
CDR3aa: CASSYSLARAETQYF
CDR3nt: TGTGCCAGCAGTTACTCTCTAGCTCGAGCGGAGACCCAGTACTTC

d_gene: .
abundance: once
v_gene: TRBV6-1
j_gene: TRBJ1-1
CDR3aa: CASSGRTRVVAFF
CDR3nt: TGTGCCAGCAGTGGCAGGACCCGGGTAGTAGCTTTCTTT

d_gene: .
abundance: .
v_gene: TRBV6-1
j_gene: TRBJ1-5
CDR3aa: CASSEVGYSNQPQHF
CDR3nt: TGTGCCAGCAGTGAAGTGGGATATAGCAATCAGCCCCAGCATTTT

d_gene: .
abundance: .
v_gene: TRBV19
j_gene: TRBJ1-4
CDR3aa: CASSTYEKLFF
CDR3nt: TGTGCCAGTAGTACTTACGAAAAACTGTTTTTT

d_gene: TRBD2
abundance: once
v_gene: TRBV4-3
j_gene: TRBJ2-3
CDR3aa: CASSQGQTSGTDTQYF
CDR3nt: TGCGCCAGCAGCCAGGGGCAGACTAGCGGCACAGATACGCAGTATTTT

d_gene: TRBD2
abundance: .
v_gene: TRBV30
j_gene: TRBJ2-1
CDR3aa: CAWSGRWEGEQFF
CDR3nt: TGTGCCTGGAGTGGTCGGTGGGAGGGTGAGCAGTTCTTC

d_gene: .
abundance: .
v_gene: TRBV5-6
j_gene: TRBJ2-3
CDR3aa: CASRMAGTGTDTQYF
CDR3nt: TGTGCCAGCAGGATGGCAGGAACGGGCACAGATACGCAGTATTTT

d_gene: .
abundance: .
v_gene: TRBV6-1
j_gene: TRBJ1-1
CDR3aa: CASSWGGNTEAFF
CDR3nt: TGTGCCAGCAGTTGGGGGGGGAACACTGAAGCTTTCTTT

d_gene: .
abundance: .
v_gene: TRBV4-3
j_gene: TRBJ2-4
CDR3aa: CASSRTWGETGNIQYF
CDR3nt: TGCGCCAGCAGCCGAACATGGGGGGAGACGGGAAACATTCAGTACTTC

d_gene: .
abundance: .
v_gene: TRBV28
j_gene: TRBJ2-3
CDR3aa: CASSYPDTDTQYF
CDR3nt: TGTGCCAGCAGCTACCCCGACACAGATACGCAGTATTTT

d_gene: .
abundance: .
v_gene: TRBV19
j_gene: TRBJ1-4
CDR3aa: CASSFLQAKATNEKLFF
CDR3nt: TGTGCCAGTAGCTTTCTTCAGGCAAAAGCAACTAATGAAAAACTGTTTTTT

d_gene: .
abundance: .
v_gene: TRBV7-2
j_gene: TRBJ2-5
CDR3aa: CASSQRQTQYF
CDR3nt: TGTGCCAGCAGCCAAAGACAAACCCAGTACTTC

d_gene: TRBD2
abundance: .
v_gene: TRBV19
j_gene: TRBJ2-1
CDR3aa: CASSPQPGLGANEQFF
CDR3nt: TGTGCCAGTAGTCCCCAACCGGGACTAGGTGCAAATGAGCAGTTCTTC

d_gene: TRBD2
abundance: .
v_gene: TRBV9
j_gene: TRBJ2-1
CDR3aa: CASSRRLAGGINEQFF
CDR3nt: TGTGCCAGCAGCCGAAGACTAGCGGGAGGGATCAATGAGCAGTTCTTC

d_gene: .
abundance: medium-sized
v_gene: TRBV30
j_gene: TRBJ1-5
CDR3aa: CAWSVRKAGDNQPQHF
CDR3nt: TGTGCCTGGAGTGTACGGAAGGCTGGAGACAATCAGCCCCAGCATTTT

d_gene: TRBD2
abundance: few
v_gene: TRBV7-9
j_gene: TRBJ2-1
CDR3aa: CASSLGRLAGGPGEQFF
CDR3nt: TGTGCCAGCAGCTTAGGCAGACTAGCGGGAGGGCCGGGTGAGCAGTTCTTC

d_gene: TRBD2
abundance: few
v_gene: TRBV7-9
j_gene: TRBJ2-5
CDR3aa: CASSLGAAGGSQYF
CDR3nt: TGTGCCAGCAGCTTAGGAGCAGCGGGAGGATCACAGTACTTC

d_gene: .
abundance: few
v_gene: TRBV6-5
j_gene: TRBJ2-7
CDR3aa: CASSYDPLAPQGEQYF
CDR3nt: TGTGCCAGCAGTTATGATCCCCTAGCGCCACAAGGCGAGCAGTACTTC

d_gene: TRBD1
abundance: .
v_gene: TRBV28
j_gene: TRBJ1-3
CDR3aa: CAVTGAGRGNTIYF
CDR3nt: TGTGCTGTCACAGGGGCGGGAAGGGGAAACACCATATATTTT

d_gene: TRBD2
abundance: .
v_gene: TRBV4-2
j_gene: TRBJ2-1
CDR3aa: CASSQPTSGSPNEQFF
CDR3nt: TGTGCCAGCAGCCAACCCACTAGCGGGAGCCCCAATGAGCAGTTCTTC

d_gene: .
abundance: .
v_gene: TRBV4-2
j_gene: TRBJ2-1
CDR3aa: CASSQGKAQGGYNEQFF
CDR3nt: TGTGCCAGCAGCCAAGGGAAGGCCCAGGGTGGCTACAATGAGCAGTTCTTC

d_gene: .
abundance: .
v_gene: TRBV6-5
j_gene: TRBJ1-1
CDR3aa: CASRRAMNTEAFF
CDR3nt: TGTGCCAGCAGACGGGCGATGAACACTGAAGCTTTCTTT

d_gene: .
abundance: once
v_gene: TRBV29-1
j_gene: TRBJ2-2
CDR3aa: CSAYFSLANTGELFF
CDR3nt: TGCAGCGCCTACTTCTCCCTCGCGAACACCGGGGAGCTGTTTTTT

d_gene: .
abundance: .
v_gene: TRBV5-1
j_gene: TRBJ2-3
CDR3aa: CASSNQGNIADTQYF
CDR3nt: TGCGCCAGCAGCAATCAGGGAAATATAGCAGATACGCAGTATTTT

d_gene: .
abundance: .
v_gene: TRBV7-9
j_gene: TRBJ1-1
CDR3aa: CASSLGAGELMNTEAFF
CDR3nt: TGTGCCAGCAGCTTAGGTGCAGGGGAATTAATGAACACTGAAGCTTTCTTT

d_gene: .
abundance: .
v_gene: TRBV11-3
j_gene: TRBJ2-2
CDR3aa: CASSSREEGELFF
CDR3nt: TGTGCCAGCAGCTCCCGGGAAGAAGGGGAGCTGTTTTTT

d_gene: .
abundance: .
v_gene: TRBV7-2
j_gene: TRBJ1-1
CDR3aa: CASSLQGSSTEAFF
CDR3nt: TGTGCCAGCAGCTTACAGGGAAGTAGCACTGAAGCTTTCTTT

d_gene: .
abundance: .
v_gene: TRBV2
j_gene: TRBJ2-7
CDR3aa: CASSEQGPYEQYF
CDR3nt: TGTGCCAGCAGTGAACAGGGACCCTACGAGCAGTACTTC

d_gene: .
abundance: .
v_gene: TRBV28
j_gene: TRBJ2-7
CDR3aa: CASSLGPGSSSGKQYF
CDR3nt: TGTGCCAGCAGTTTGGGCCCCGGGAGTAGTTCGGGGAAGCAGTACTTC

d_gene: TRBD1
abundance: .
v_gene: TRBV28
j_gene: TRBJ1-2
CDR3aa: CASGGGGGYTF
CDR3nt: TGTGCCAGCGGAGGGGGCGGGGGCTACACCTTC

d_gene: .
abundance: .
v_gene: TRBV2
j_gene: TRBJ2-2
CDR3aa: CASRTLVGELFF
CDR3nt: TGTGCCAGCAGGACTTTAGTCGGGGAGCTGTTTTTT